Shown below are 19 T cell receptor beta chains from a single sample sequenced in a study of identical twins. Each CDR3 protein is one row after TCRdb ran MiXCR on the 5' RACE reads. The repertoire holds 1.5 million or so distinct CDR3 sequences, with more than 30% as singletons. Sequences were obtained from cord blood. The receptors come from a newborn girl in good health.

A remark on this clonotype: The junction and the germline gene differ at one end; a read error may be behind it. This chain uses TRBV7-2 with TRBJ2-3; possible D gene TRBD2, 6 bases. The CDR3 consists of 16 residues. Germline V CDR1 and CDR2: SGHTA, FQGNSA. The CDR3 nucleotides read TGTTCCAGCAGCTCGCTATCGGGGGAGAGGCCAGATACGCAGTATTTT. This encodes CSSSSLSGERPDTQYF.

This clonotype appeared a single time. The chain joins TRBV20-1 to TRBJ1-1; a weak D match, TRBD1 (5 bases). Trimming pared 0 bases from V and 6 bases from J, leaving 14 bases between. The CDR3 has 14 amino acids. CDR1 and CDR2 from the germline V gene are DFQATT and SNEGSKA (reference sequence). The CDR3 loop reads CSARDAGDRAEAFF. The CDR3 DNA reads as TGCAGTGCTAGAGATGCGGGGGATCGGGCTGAAGCTTTCTTT.

This clonotype has more than one count but fewer than ten. The chain joins TRBV20-1 to TRBJ2-1, with D unresolved. CDR3 size: 13 residues. V dropped 3 bases and J dropped 7 bases, with 13 bases sitting between them. CDR1 is DFQATT and CDR2 is SNEGSKA in the germline V gene (reference sequence). CDR3 sequence: CSASTSPRNEQFF. The CDR3, as DNA: TGCAGTGCTAGCACCTCCCCTAGGAATGAGCAGTTCTTC.

This clonotype was seen a single time. A much more abundant neighbour one base away suggests this may be a read error. V gene TRBV12-3 or TRBV12-4 combines with J gene TRBJ2-4; tentative D call: TRBD2 (6 bases). There are 13 residues in the CDR3. CDR3 coding DNA: TGTGCCAGCCGTTTCCGGGGGAAAAACATTCAGTACTTC. This codes for CASRFRGKNIQYF.

The chain joins TRBV20-1 to TRBJ2-1, with 12 nucleotides matching TRBD2. The CDR3 loop spans 16 amino acids. The junction had 7 bases not matched to a gene; V was cut back by 3 bases and J by 4 bases. CDR1 DFQATT and CDR2 SNEGSKA come from the germline V gene (reference sequence). CDR3 nucleotide sequence: TGCAGTGCTAGCTGGGCTAGCGGGAGGGGGTACAATGAGCAGTTCTTC. The encoded protein is CSASWASGRGYNEQFF.

This clonotype was counted a few times. V and J are TRBV20-1 and TRBJ2-7; a weak D match, TRBD2 (6 bases). CDR1 is DFQATT, CDR2 SNEGSKA, per germline (reference sequence). With 1 base removed from V and 0 bases from J, the gap between germline ends came to 13 bases. The CDR3 loop spans 15 amino acids. The CDR3 sequence is CSARADGGASYEQYF. In DNA form, the CDR3 reads TGCAGTGCTAGAGCTGATGGAGGGGCCTCCTACGAGCAGTACTTC.

This clonotype was observed a few times. The chain uses TRBV25-1 and TRBJ2-1; a weak D match, TRBD2 (6 bases). This CDR3 is 16 amino acids long. V was cut by 2 bases and J by 0 bases, with 11 bases left in between. Germline CDR1 MGHDK, CDR2 SYGVNS. The CDR3 protein is CASSELAKGSYNEQFF. The CDR3, as DNA: TGTGCCAGCAGTGAACTAGCGAAAGGCTCCTACAATGAGCAGTTCTTC.

This clonotype was detected only a few times. This chain uses TRBV24-1 with TRBJ1-5; possible D gene TRBD1, 5 bases. V was trimmed by 3 bases and J by 9 bases, leaving 17 bases between them. There are 15 residues in the CDR3. Germline V CDR1 and CDR2: KGHDR, SFDVKD. Written as DNA, the CDR3 is TGTGCCACCAGTGATCCTAGACAGCCCCGGGGGCCCCAGCATTTT. Amino acids: CATSDPRQPRGPQHF.

The V and J genes are TRBV2 and TRBJ1-1; D may be TRBD1 (5 bases). The CDR3 runs 14 residues. The V end was cut by 4 bases, the J end by 2 bases, with 11 bases between. Germline-derived CDR1 and CDR2 are SNHLY and FYNNEI. The CDR3 nucleotides read TGTGCCAGCAGTGTGGGGGGAAGAAACACTGAAGCTTTCTTT. This translates into CASSVGGRNTEAFF.

The chain employs TRBV4-1 and TRBJ2-2; D unclear. Germline V gene data show CDR1 as MGHRA and CDR2 as YSYEKL. CDR3 length equals 13 residues. The V end lost 4 bases, the J end lost 4 bases, and 7 bases lay between the germline ends. Here the CDR3 reads CASSRQVTGELFF. In DNA form, the CDR3 reads TGCGCCAGCAGCCGGCAGGTCACCGGGGAGCTGTTTTTT.

V usage is TRBV20-1 and J usage is TRBJ1-4; perhaps TRBD1 as D (5 bases). The CDR3 loop spans 14 amino acids. V was cut by 2 bases and J by 5 bases, with 12 bases left in between. Germline V gene data show CDR1 as DFQATT and CDR2 as SNEGSKA (reference sequence). The CDR3 sequence: CSARHGTSNEKLFF. The CDR3 DNA is TGCAGTGCTAGACATGGGACCTCAAATGAAAAACTGTTTTTT.

This clonotype came up a few times. The V gene is TRBV28, the J gene TRBJ2-1; no clear D. V was pared by 6 bases and J by 0 bases, with 9 bases between. Germline-derived CDR1 and CDR2 are MDHEN and SYDVKM. CDR3 length: 14 residues. CDR3 sequence reads: CASSRWGSYNEQFF. CDR3 nucleotides: TGTGCCAGCAGCCGGTGGGGCTCCTACAATGAGCAGTTCTTC.

As concerns this clonotype: One junction end disagrees with the germline gene, perhaps due to a read error. This chain joins TRBV10-3 and TRBJ2-3, with 8 nucleotides matching TRBD1. The CDR3 has 13 residues. Germline values: CDR1 ENHRY, CDR2 SYGVKD. DNA for the CDR3: TGTGCCGTCAGCAGGGGGCGCACAGATACGCAGTATTTT. Protein product: CAVSRGRTDTQYF.

The chain links TRBV11-2 to TRBJ2-3, with no clear D. The length of the CDR3 is 16 residues. CDR1 and CDR2 (germline): SGHAT, FQNNGV. Trimming cost V 1 base and J 2 bases, with 13 bases left between them. The chain's CDR3 is CASSLVRRKNTDTQYF. The CDR3 DNA sequence: TGTGCCAGCAGCTTAGTCCGGCGGAAAAACACAGATACGCAGTATTTT.

The rearrangement links TRBV4-1 to TRBJ2-7, with TRBD2 matching over 7 bases. Trimming removed 1 base from V and 4 bases from J; junction bases left unmatched: 4. The CDR3 contains 14 residues. Germline values: CDR1 MGHRA, CDR2 YSYEKL. CDR3 residues: CASSQASGIYEQYF. Written as DNA, the CDR3 is TGCGCCAGCAGCCAAGCCAGCGGGATTTACGAGCAGTACTTC.

This clonotype was seen a handful of times. This rearrangement joins TRBV27 to TRBJ2-3; D remains ambiguous. Trimming shortened V by 3 bases and J by 3 bases, and 10 bases separated the two germline ends. The germline CDR1 and CDR2 sequences are MNHEY and SMNVEV (reference sequence). This CDR3 is 14 amino acids long. The CDR3 is CASSFWHTTDTQYF. The CDR3 DNA is TGTGCCAGCAGTTTTTGGCACACGACAGATACGCAGTATTTT.

V and J are TRBV7-2 and TRBJ2-1; TRBD1 is a possible D gene (6 bases). The V end lost 5 bases, the J end lost 6 bases, and 26 bases lay between the germline ends. Looked up from germline, CDR1 is SGHTA and CDR2 is FQGNSA. The CDR3 sequence is 18 residues long. CDR3: CASSRTSSFRDRSNEQFF. The DNA of the CDR3 is TGTGCCAGCAGCAGGACGTCATCGTTCCGTGACAGGTCCAATGAGCAGTTCTTC.

This clonotype was observed many times. The chain links TRBV18 to TRBJ2-5; TRBD2 matches 9 bases. Germline assignment: CDR1 KGHSH and CDR2 LQKENI. After removal of 8 bases from V and 5 bases from J, the junction contained 6 bases not matched to a gene. CDR3 size: 13 residues. The CDR3 loop is CASSPGLAETQYF. The CDR3 DNA is TGTGCCAGCAGCCCAGGACTAGCGGAGACCCAGTACTTC.

The CDR3 DNA follows: TGCAGTGCTAGTTTTCGGGGTGAAAAACTGTTTTTT. Residues: CSASFRGEKLFF. This chain joins TRBV20-1 and TRBJ1-4; D uncertain. There are 12 residues in the CDR3. Germline V gene data show CDR1 as DFQATT and CDR2 as SNEGSKA (reference sequence). The germline V and J ends were trimmed by 3 bases and 7 bases, with 9 bases remaining between them.